Listed below are T cell receptor beta chains from one sample, sequenced in a study of cytomegalovirus exposure and HLA in healthy donors. Clones were read by immunoSEQ multiplex PCR, and TCRdb kept only the in-frame ones, dropping some. Here the sample spans 80,000 to 100,000 clones, approximately 91% being singletons. The sequencing sample was made of PBMCs. The receptor source for this set is a man younger than 45 in good health and CMV-seronegative. Each CDR3 is given with its conserved first and last residue. A D gene is named only where the DNA matches it firmly. Clone size is given for some rows only: seen once, a few or many times, or a class if the clone is expanded.

CDR3aa | CDR3nt | j_gene | abundance | d_gene | v_gene
CASSLRQSYGYTF | TGTGCCAGCAGTTTAAGACAGTCCTATGGCTACACCTTC | TRBJ1-2 | . | . | TRBV6-5
CATSRDHSGANVLTF | TGTGCCACCAGCAGAGATCACTCTGGGGCCAACGTCCTGACTTTC | TRBJ2-6 | . | . | TRBV15
CASSRTGGLEKLFF | TGCGCCAGCAGCCGGACAGGGGGCCTTGAAAAACTGTTTTTT | TRBJ1-4 | . | TRBD1 | TRBV5-1
CASSLSTTGGHEQYF | TGTGCCAGCAGTTTATCCACGACAGGGGGACACGAGCAGTACTTC | TRBJ2-7 | . | TRBD1 | TRBV28
CSVEGPRGYEQYF | TGCAGCGTTGAAGGTCCCAGGGGCTACGAGCAGTACTTC | TRBJ2-7 | . | . | TRBV29-1
CASSASGFTGELFF | TGTGCCAGCTCGGCTAGCGGGTTCACCGGGGAGCTGTTTTTT | TRBJ2-2 | . | TRBD2 | TRBV6-4
CAWSWTSGNTGELFF | TGTGCCTGGAGCTGGACTAGCGGGAACACCGGGGAGCTGTTTTTT | TRBJ2-2 | . | TRBD2 | TRBV30
CSVDEGLSYNEQFF | TGCAGCGTTGATGAGGGCCTGTCCTACAATGAGCAGTTCTTC | TRBJ2-1 | . | . | TRBV29-1
CASSPGDTGLNTGELFF | TGTGCCAGCAGCCCTGGGGATACAGGGTTGAACACCGGGGAGCTGTTTTTT | TRBJ2-2 | . | . | TRBV5-5
CASLAGTIYNEQFF | TGTGCCTCACTTGCCGGGACAATTTACAATGAGCAGTTCTTC | TRBJ2-1 | . | . | TRBV9
CASSLQGATNEKLFF | TGTGCCAGCAGTCTCCAGGGGGCAACTAATGAAAAACTGTTTTTT | TRBJ1-4 | . | TRBD1 | TRBV28
CASSQDREGARETQYF | TGTGCCAGCAGCCAGGATAGGGAAGGGGCGCGGGAGACCCAGTACTTC | TRBJ2-5 | few | . | TRBV4-2
CASRSGQSNTEAFF | TGTGCCAGCCGAAGTGGACAGTCCAACACTGAAGCTTTCTTT | TRBJ1-1 | few | . | TRBV28
CASSLVPYNEQFF | TGTGCCAGCAGCTTAGTCCCATACAATGAGCAGTTCTTC | TRBJ2-1 | . | . | TRBV11-3
CASSESYEQYF | TGTGCCAGCAGCGAGTCCTACGAGCAGTACTTC | TRBJ2-7 | few | . | TRBV6-6
CASSWDRGYEQYF | TGTGCCAGCAGTTGGGACAGGGGCTACGAGCAGTACTTC | TRBJ2-7 | . | TRBD1 | TRBV27
CSAVTQGAGEQYF | TGCAGCGCCGTGACACAGGGGGCTGGCGAGCAGTACTTC | TRBJ2-7 | . | TRBD1 | TRBV29-1
CASRDRGYGYTF | TGTGCCAGCCGTGACAGGGGATATGGCTACACCTTC | TRBJ1-2 | once | TRBD1 | TRBV2
CASSWGGGSQNIQYF | TGTGCCAGCAGTTGGGGAGGGGGTTCCCAAAACATTCAGTACTTC | TRBJ2-4 | . | . | TRBV28
CASSLGSSPGYTGVGYTF | TGTGCCAGCAGCTTAGGGTCTTCCCCCGGGTATACAGGGGTTGGCTACACCTTC | TRBJ1-2 | . | TRBD1 | TRBV11-3
CAWSREQVDGYTF | TGTGCCTGGAGTAGGGAGCAGGTGGATGGCTACACCTTC | TRBJ1-2 | . | . | TRBV30